This passage covers 8 T cell receptor beta chains from one sample sequenced in a study of persistence of HIV-infected CD4 T cells. Overlapping HIV-1 Gag 15-mer peptides at about 1 ug per peptide per mL were used. Sorted nonresponding memory CD4+ T cells were CD40L-negative, CD69-negative, CD45RO-high. Their antigens are not known. The immunoSEQ assay was version 4, run in survey mode. This table comes from immunoSEQ multiplex PCR, and its TCRdb copy is limited to in-frame clones, with some not included. The profile shows roughly 32,000 clones, 80% to 90% of them singletons. The specimen comprised CD4+ T cells sorted from PBMCs after approximately 19-hour stimulation, sampled from a patient who received antiretroviral therapy. These receptors were obtained from an adult woman with HIV who was CMV-seropositive.

The V call is TRBV7-9, the J call TRBJ2-1; D is unclear. Germline V gives CDR1 SEHNR, CDR2 FQNEAQ (reference sequence). Trimming removed 7 bases from V and 9 bases from J, with 13 bases in between. The CDR3 loop spans 12 amino acids. CDR3 amino acids: CASTHQGIEQFF. The CDR3 bases are TGTGCCAGCACACACCAAGGGATTGAGCAGTTCTTC. The whole variable domain, remainder taken from reference TRBV7-9 and TRBJ2-1, is DTGVSQNPRHKITKRGQNVTFRCDPISEHNRLYWYRQTLGQGPEFLTYFQNEAQLEKSRLLSDRFSAERPKGSFSTLEIQRTEQGDSAMYLCASTHQGIEQFFGPGTRLTVL.

The chain employs TRBV18 and TRBJ1-3; no definite D call. The CDR3 loop spans 15 amino acids. Germline V gene sequence: CDR1 KGHSH, CDR2 LQKENI. V gave up 3 bases and J gave up 4 bases, with 13 bases separating them. The CDR3 DNA sequence: TGTGCCAGCTCACCTCCGGGGTTTGCAGGAAACACCATATATTTT. It codes for CASSPPGFAGNTIYF.

The rearrangement uses TRBV5-1 and TRBJ1-5; tentative D call: TRBD1 (5 bases). Trimming left V 3 bases short and J 3 bases short, with 16 bases between. This CDR3 comprises 16 residues. The germline CDR1 and CDR2 sequences are SGHRS and YFSETQ. This chain's CDR3 is CASSSTYRQNNQPQHF. The CDR3 bases are TGCGCCAGCAGCTCCACCTACCGACAGAACAATCAGCCCCAGCATTTT.

The chain combines TRBV27 with TRBJ2-5; 8 positions match TRBD1. In germline, CDR1 is MNHEY, CDR2 SMNVEV (reference sequence). J was trimmed by 5 bases and V by 7 bases; bases with no gene match: 12. The CDR3 has 15 amino acids. For the CDR3, the DNA is TGTGCCAGCAAGGGGACAGGACTATTTACCGAGACCCAGTACTTC. As protein: CASKGTGLFTETQYF.

V gene TRBV5-1 combines with J gene TRBJ2-1; no reliable D call. The CDR3 extends over 14 amino acids. Germline loops: CDR1 SGHRS, CDR2 YFSETQ. The V gene lost 1 base and the J gene lost 3 bases, with 8 bases spanning the gap. The CDR3 DNA is TGCGCCAGCAGCTTGACCCAGGTCTACAATGAGCAGTTCTTC. This codes for CASSLTQVYNEQFF.

The rearrangement joins TRBV29-1 to TRBJ1-1; TRBD1 agrees at 8 bases. CDR1 SQVTM and CDR2 ANQGSEA come from the germline V gene. The length of the CDR3 is 14 residues. With V trimmed by 4 bases and J by 4 bases, 8 bases remained unmatched. The CDR3 bases are TGCAGCGTTGCCCTTGGTACAGGGGGCACTGAAGCTTTCTTT. It yields the protein CSVALGTGGTEAFF.

About this clone itself: The same CDR3 also results from other DNA sequences found in this sample. The V and J genes are TRBV28 and TRBJ1-2, with D maybe TRBD1 (5 bases). With 2 bases removed from V and 2 bases from J, the gap between germline ends came to 6 bases. The CDR3 has 13 residues. The germline V gene encodes CDR1 MDHEN and CDR2 SYDVKM. The CDR3 bases are TGTGCCAGCAGTTTACGGGGCAACTATGGCTACACCTTC. This translates into CASSLRGNYGYTF.

This chain uses TRBV27 with TRBJ2-3; D not certain. Germline assignment: CDR1 MNHEY and CDR2 SMNVEV (reference sequence). V lost 0 bases and J lost 4, with 11 bases in between. The CDR3 has 15 residues. CDR3 coding DNA: TGTGCCAGCAGTTTATCCCCTTGGTTATCAGATACGCAGTATTTT. It encodes CASSLSPWLSDTQYF.